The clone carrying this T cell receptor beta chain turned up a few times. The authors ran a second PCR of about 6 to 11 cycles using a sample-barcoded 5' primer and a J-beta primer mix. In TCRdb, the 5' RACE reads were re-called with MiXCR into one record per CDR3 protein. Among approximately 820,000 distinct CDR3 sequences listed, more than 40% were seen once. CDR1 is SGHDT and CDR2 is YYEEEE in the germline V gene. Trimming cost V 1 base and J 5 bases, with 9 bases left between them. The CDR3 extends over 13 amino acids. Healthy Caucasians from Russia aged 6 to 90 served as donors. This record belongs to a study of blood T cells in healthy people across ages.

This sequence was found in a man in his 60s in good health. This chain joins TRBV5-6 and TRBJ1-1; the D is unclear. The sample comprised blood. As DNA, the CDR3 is TGTGCCAGCAGCTTGTTATCCAAGACTGAAGCTTTCTTT. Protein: CASSLLSKTEAFF.